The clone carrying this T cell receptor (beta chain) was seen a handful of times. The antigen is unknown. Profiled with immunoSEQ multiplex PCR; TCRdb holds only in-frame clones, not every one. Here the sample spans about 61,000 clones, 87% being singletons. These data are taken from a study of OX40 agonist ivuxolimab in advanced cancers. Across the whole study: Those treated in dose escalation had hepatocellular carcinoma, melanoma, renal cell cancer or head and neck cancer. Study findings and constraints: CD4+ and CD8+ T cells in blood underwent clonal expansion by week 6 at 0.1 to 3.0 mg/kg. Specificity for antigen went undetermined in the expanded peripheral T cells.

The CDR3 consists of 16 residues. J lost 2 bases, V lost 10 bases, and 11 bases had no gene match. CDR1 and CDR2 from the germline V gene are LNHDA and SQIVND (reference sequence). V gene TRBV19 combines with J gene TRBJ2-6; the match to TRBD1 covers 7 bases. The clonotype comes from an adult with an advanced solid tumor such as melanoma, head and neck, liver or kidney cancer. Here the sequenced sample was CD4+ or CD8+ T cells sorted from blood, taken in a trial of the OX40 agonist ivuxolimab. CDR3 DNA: TGTGCCACCCGGGACAGAGTACGAACTGGGGCCAACGTCCTGACTTTC. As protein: CATRDRVRTGANVLTF.